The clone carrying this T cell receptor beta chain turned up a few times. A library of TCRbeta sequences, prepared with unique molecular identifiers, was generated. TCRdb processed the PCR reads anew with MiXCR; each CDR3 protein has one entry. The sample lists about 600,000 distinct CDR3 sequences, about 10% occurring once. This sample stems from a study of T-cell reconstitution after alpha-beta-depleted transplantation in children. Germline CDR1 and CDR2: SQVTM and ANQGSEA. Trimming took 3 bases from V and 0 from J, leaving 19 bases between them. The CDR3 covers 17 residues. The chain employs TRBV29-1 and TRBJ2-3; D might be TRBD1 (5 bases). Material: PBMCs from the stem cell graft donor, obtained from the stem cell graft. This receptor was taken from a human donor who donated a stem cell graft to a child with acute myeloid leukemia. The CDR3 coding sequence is TGCAGCGTTGAGGATGGATACAGGAAAACTAGCACAGATACGCAGTATTTT. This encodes CSVEDGYRKTSTDTQYF.